The 27 T cell receptor beta chains presented below share a single source sample, sequenced in a study of beta chain features in type 1 diabetes. TCRB transcripts that were expressed got sequenced, as all of the isolated RNA had been reverse transcribed. The table came from immunoSEQ multiplex PCR; TCRdb's copy has only in-frame clones and leaves some out. Among more than 300,000 clones listed, around 13% were seen once. The sequencing input was naive CD4+ T cells from blood. The receptors stem from a man younger than 35 in good health.

This clone has a count of ten or more. This rearrangement joins TRBV9 to TRBJ2-5; no definite D call. This CDR3 contains 14 residues. Trimming cost V 3 bases and J 10 bases, with 19 bases left between them. Germline loops: CDR1 SGDLS, CDR2 YYNGEE. The CDR3 DNA reads TGTGCCAGCAGCGAGCCCTTAACGTCTAGTATCCAGTACTTC. Encoded protein: CASSEPLTSSIQYF.

The V and J genes are TRBV14 and TRBJ2-3, with D tentatively TRBD2 (7 bases). The V end was cut by 0 bases, the J end by 7 bases, with 14 bases between. Germline V CDR1 and CDR2: SGHDN, FVKESK. The CDR3 is 15 amino acids. This CDR3 is CASSQEVSGGNTQYF. The DNA for the CDR3 is TGTGCCAGCAGCCAAGAAGTCTCGGGGGGCAATACGCAGTATTTT.

This clone has more than one count but fewer than ten. The chain employs TRBV5-1 and TRBJ2-1, with D possibly matching TRBD1 (7 bases). V was clipped by 2 bases and J by 7 bases, with 19 bases between them. The CDR3 is 16 amino acids. Germline assignment: CDR1 SGHRS and CDR2 YFSETQ. Here the CDR3 reads CASSFSLGGGGNEQFF. In DNA form, the CDR3 reads TGCGCCAGCAGCTTCAGCCTAGGAGGGGGCGGGAATGAGCAGTTCTTC.

The V and J genes are TRBV5-4 and TRBJ1-2; D gene ambiguous. V shed 4 bases and J shed 8 bases, with 21 bases lying between them. The germline V gene encodes CDR1 SGHNT and CDR2 YYREEE (reference sequence). The CDR3 totals 15 residues. The CDR3: CASSPSGRMTRGYTF. CDR3 nucleotide sequence: TGTGCCAGCAGCCCGAGTGGCAGGATGACTAGGGGCTACACCTTC.

J is TRBJ2-1 and V is TRBV21-1; the table assigns TRBD2, which was not confirmed against the DNA. TRBV21-1 is a listed pseudogene. The CDR3 is made up of 10 amino acids. For the CDR3, the DNA is TGTGCCAGTTTGAGCGGGAAGCGGTTCTTC. Amino acids: CASLSGKRFF.

The count of this clone is one. Other DNA sequences within the sample encode an identical CDR3. The V and J genes are TRBV9 and TRBJ2-3; a weak D match, TRBD1 (6 bases). V dropped 0 bases and J dropped 1 base, with 9 bases sitting between them. The CDR3 has 15 residues. Germline V gene lookup returns CDR1 SGDLS and CDR2 YYNGEE. CDR3 in amino acids: CASSVEGGGTDTQYF. The CDR3 region has the DNA TGTGCCAGCAGCGTAGAAGGGGGTGGCACAGATACGCAGTATTTT.

This clone appeared a few times. The V gene is TRBV7-9, the J gene TRBJ1-2, with D unresolved. V was pared by 7 bases and J by 2 bases, with 14 bases between. The CDR3 is 14 residues long. Germline V lookup: CDR1 SEHNR, CDR2 FQNEAQ (reference sequence). CDR3 loop: CASTQRTGNYGYTF. The CDR3 nucleotides are TGTGCCAGCACCCAGCGGACGGGGAACTATGGCTACACCTTC.

J is TRBJ2-1 and V is TRBV4-3, with D possibly TRBD1 on 6 matching bases. The germline V gene encodes CDR1 LGHNA and CDR2 YSLEER. The V gene lost 3 bases and the J gene lost 0 bases, with 15 bases spanning the gap. The CDR3 runs to 17 residues. DNA for the CDR3: TGCGCCAGCAGCCATCTTGGGGGCGCTAGCTCCTACAATGAGCAGTTCTTC. Protein sequence: CASSHLGGASSYNEQFF.

This clone was picked up a small number of times. The J gene is TRBJ1-2, the V gene TRBV7-2, with unresolved D. The CDR3 loop spans 17 amino acids. Germline V gene data show CDR1 as SGHTA and CDR2 as FQGNSA. Trimming cost V 1 base and J 8 bases, with 23 bases left between them. Written as DNA, the CDR3 is TGTGCCAGCAGCTTAGACCAGGCCGATAGATCTACAAGAGGCTACACCTTC. This gives the protein CASSLDQADRSTRGYTF.

This clone was seen a few times. The chain carries TRBV5-1 and TRBJ2-1, with 8 bases aligning to TRBD2. The trim removed 5 bases at V and 2 bases at J, leaving 6 bases unmatched. The germline CDR1 and CDR2 sequences are SGHRS and YFSETQ. This CDR3 has 15 residues. The CDR3 DNA reads TGCGCCAGCAGTTTAGCGGGAAGGACCTACAATGAGCAGTTCTTC. It translates to CASSLAGRTYNEQFF.

The V gene is TRBV6-5, the J gene TRBJ1-6, with D unclear. The CDR3 loop spans 12 amino acids. Germline V lookup: CDR1 MNHEY, CDR2 SVGAGI. Trimming shortened V by 5 bases and J by 6 bases, and 5 bases separated the two germline ends. The CDR3 nucleotides are TGTGCCAGCAGTCGGGGTAATTCACCCCTCCACTTT. This gives the protein CASSRGNSPLHF.

This chain uses TRBV11-2 with TRBJ2-1, with D uncertain. In germline, CDR1 is SGHAT, CDR2 FQNNGV. Trimming shortened V by 4 bases and J by 10 bases, and 17 bases separated the two germline ends. The CDR3 runs to 14 residues. CDR3 sequence: CASSSSFPNREQFF. Here the CDR3 DNA reads TGTGCCAGCAGCTCATCCTTCCCCAACAGAGAGCAGTTCTTC.

Of note for this clone: Distinct nucleotide sequences in the sample also encode this CDR3. The chain has TRBV19 and TRBJ1-6, with 7 bases aligning to TRBD1. The CDR3 consists of 15 residues. The V and J ends lost 6 bases and 7 bases, in that order; junction bases with no gene match: 9. The germline V gene has CDR1 LNHDA and CDR2 SQIVND (reference sequence). This chain's CDR3 is CASSQGQLRNSPLHF. CDR3 DNA: TGTGCCAGTAGCCAGGGACAGCTGAGGAATTCACCCCTCCACTTT.

This clone came up a few times. This sequence joins TRBV30 and TRBJ1-5; TRBD1 agrees at 7 bases. The CDR3 length is 14 residues. Germline assignment: CDR1 GTSNPN and CDR2 SVGIG (reference sequence). V lost 0 bases, J lost 7 bases, and 6 bases stayed unmatched. This CDR3 reads CAWSVNRGTQPQHF. The CDR3 nucleotides read TGTGCCTGGAGTGTGAACAGGGGTACGCAGCCCCAGCATTTT.

The rearrangement uses TRBV25-1 and TRBJ2-1, with a weak D call TRBD2 (5 bases). The CDR3 loop spans 15 amino acids. V was cut by 7 bases and J by 5 bases, with 18 bases left in between. Germline V CDR1 and CDR2: MGHDK, SYGVNS. Here the CDR3 DNA reads TGTGCCAGCATATCCTCTAGCAACGACAACAATGAGCAGTTCTTC. This encodes CASISSSNDNNEQFF.

The chain combines TRBV7-2 with TRBJ2-1; 15 nucleotides agree with TRBD2. Per germline, CDR1 SGHTA and CDR2 FQGNSA. The CDR3 spans 15 residues. The ends lost 4 bases at V and 7 bases at J; junction bases unmatched: 2. The DNA of the CDR3 is TGTGCCAGCAGCTCGGGACTAGCGGGAGGTAATGAGCAGTTCTTC. Residues: CASSSGLAGGNEQFF.

The chain uses TRBV4-3 and TRBJ2-7; D is unresolved. Trimming removed 0 bases at V and 9 bases at J, with 12 bases between. This CDR3 has 13 amino acids. Germline CDR1 LGHNA, CDR2 YSLEER. The CDR3 reads CASSQDSGQTQYF. Written as DNA, the CDR3 is TGCGCCAGCAGCCAAGACAGTGGGCAAACGCAGTACTTC.

This clone was detected a few times. The rearrangement joins TRBV18 to TRBJ2-6; TRBD1 might be the D (6 bases). CDR3 length equals 16 residues. Trimming shortened V by 5 bases and J by 4 bases, and 15 bases separated the two germline ends. CDR1 is KGHSH and CDR2 is LQKENI in the germline V gene. The CDR3 reads CASSASYRDGANVLTF. The CDR3 DNA reads TGTGCCAGCTCAGCCTCCTACAGGGACGGGGCCAACGTCCTGACTTTC. The complete variable domain, with remaining parts taken from reference TRBV18 and TRBJ2-6, reads NAGVMQNPRHLVRRRGQEARLRCSPMKGHSHVYWYRQLPEEGLKFMVYLQKENIIDESGMPKERFSAEFPKEGPSILRIQQVVRGDSAAYFCASSASYRDGANVLTFGAGSRLTVL.

This clone was observed a few times. The rearrangement links TRBV29-1 to TRBJ2-3; D may be TRBD2 (5 bases). CDR3 length: 15 amino acids. Per germline, CDR1 SQVTM and CDR2 ANQGSEA. V lost 2 bases, J lost 0 bases, and 12 bases lay in between. The CDR3 loop is CSVETLRGSTDTQYF. DNA for the CDR3: TGCAGCGTTGAAACCTTACGGGGAAGCACAGATACGCAGTATTTT.

V gene TRBV11-1 combines with J gene TRBJ1-3; D gene uncertain. CDR1 and CDR2 (germline): SGHAT, FQDESV (reference sequence). V was trimmed by 8 bases and J by 4 bases, leaving 9 bases between them. The CDR3 spans 12 residues. For the CDR3, the DNA is TGTGCCAGCTCGCTCGAGGGAAACACCATATATTTT. Its translation: CASSLEGNTIYF.

This clone turned up a few times. This chain uses TRBV30 with TRBJ2-3; 10 bases map to TRBD1. Germline CDR1 reads GTSNPN; CDR2 reads SVGIG (reference sequence). The CDR3 contains 13 residues. J gave up 4 bases and V 7 bases, and 5 bases lay outside the gene matches. The CDR3: CASRDRGPDTQYF. CDR3 coding DNA: TGTGCCTCCCGGGACAGGGGACCAGATACGCAGTATTTT.

The J gene is TRBJ1-4, the V gene TRBV2; no reliable D call. The CDR3 sequence is 13 residues long. Trimming stripped 5 bases from V and 7 bases from J, with 11 bases between. Germline CDR1 SNHLY, CDR2 FYNNEI. CDR3 amino acids: CASSLGDGEKLFF. DNA of the CDR3: TGTGCCAGCAGTCTGGGAGACGGTGAAAAACTGTTTTTT.

This clone turned up a few times. J is TRBJ2-2 and V is TRBV29-1; D gene ambiguous. Looked up from germline, CDR1 is SQVTM and CDR2 is ANQGSEA. Trimming left V 3 bases short and J 4 bases short, with 3 bases between. The length of the CDR3 is 11 residues. CDR3 in DNA: TGCAGCGTTGAGAGCACCGGGGAGCTGTTTTTT. Translation gives CSVESTGELFF.

In this sample, this clone turned up a few times. This chain joins TRBV6-6 and TRBJ2-7; TRBD2 might be the D (7 bases). The CDR3 loop spans 15 amino acids. V was trimmed by 2 bases and J by 7 bases, leaving 18 bases between them. CDR1 and CDR2 from the germline V gene are MNHNY and SVGAGI (reference sequence). CDR3 in DNA: TGTGCCAGCAGTTACGGGGGGGCGCCCCGGGGAGAGCAGTACTTC. It translates to CASSYGGAPRGEQYF.

V gene TRBV30 combines with J gene TRBJ1-2, with D hard to call. The CDR3 is 11 amino acids. Germline values: CDR1 GTSNPN, CDR2 SVGIG (reference sequence). Trimming cost V 5 bases and J 4 bases, with 8 bases left between them. The CDR3: CAWGPAYGYTF. The CDR3 DNA follows: TGTGCCTGGGGGCCAGCCTATGGCTACACCTTC.

This clone showed up just a few times. V usage is TRBV30 and J usage is TRBJ2-2, with D maybe TRBD2 (6 bases). CDR3 length: 17 amino acids. The V end lost 1 base, the J end lost 2 bases, and 17 bases lay between the germline ends. CDR1 is GTSNPN, CDR2 SVGIG, per germline (reference sequence). The CDR3: CAWSEIRVSGNTGELFF. CDR3 coding DNA: TGTGCCTGGAGTGAAATTCGGGTTAGCGGAAACACCGGGGAGCTGTTTTTT.

The chain joins TRBV19 to TRBJ1-2, with D uncertain. V was cut by 1 base and J by 3 bases, with 15 bases left in between. The CDR3 is 16 amino acids. Germline V gene lookup returns CDR1 LNHDA and CDR2 SQIVND (reference sequence). In nucleotides, the CDR3 is TGTGCCAGTAGTATAGCGACTCCACCGAGCGACTATGGCTACACCTTC. It is translated as CASSIATPPSDYGYTF.